This T cell receptor (beta chain) was sequenced for a study of T-cell reconstitution after alpha-beta-depleted transplantation in children. The study, taken as a whole, reports: Approximately two months post-transplant, alpha-beta T cells reportedly originated from several hundred expanded graft clones. Surviving recipient T cells and intrathymic progenitors accounted for some patients' high TCRbeta diversity at day 60. One year post-transplant, T-cell counts and diversity were largely derived from T cells produced anew.

V lost 3 bases, J lost 4 bases, and 9 bases lay in between. There are 13 residues in the CDR3. The germline V gene has CDR1 MNHEY and CDR2 SMNVEV (reference sequence). A library of TCRbeta sequences, prepared with unique molecular identifiers, was generated. MiXCR was run by TCRdb on the PCR reads, yielding one entry per CDR3 protein. This repertoire shows about 310,000 distinct CDR3 sequences, approximately 23% found once; its top ten account for 10% to 11%. This clonotype was found many times. Its target is not known. This rearrangement joins TRBV27 to TRBJ1-1, with a weak D call TRBD1 (6 bases). This clonotype was obtained from a male patient aged 10 to 17 who had a stem cell transplant for acute lymphoblastic leukemia, so the T cells may come from the graft donor. The input for sequencing was PBMCs, mostly from graft donor cells, taken 180 days after TCRalphabeta/CD19-depleted stem cell transplant. The CDR3 DNA reads as TGTGCCAGCAGTTTCCAGGGGAGCACTGAAGCTTTCTTT. It specifies CASSFQGSTEAFF.